What follows are 25 T cell receptor beta chains derived from one specimen sequenced in a study of T cell responses to AZD1222 COVID-19 vaccine. Some clones are missing from TCRdb's copy, which holds only in-frame ones; the method was immunoSEQ multiplex PCR. The data show approximately 130,000 clones, approximately 93% seen once. This sample comprised peripheral blood, obtained on day 0 of AZD1222 vaccination. These receptors were collected from an adult in good health.

A word on this clone: Other DNA sequences within the sample encode an identical CDR3. The rearrangement uses TRBV29-1 and TRBJ1-2; D unclear. The CDR3 sequence is 11 residues long. Germline-derived CDR1 and CDR2 are SQVTM and ANQGSEA. Between the trimmed V and J ends, which lost 4 bases and 3 bases, there was a span of 6 bases. CDR3 in DNA: TGCAGCGTTGCTGGGTACTATGGCTACACCTTC. It yields the protein CSVAGYYGYTF.

This CDR3 reads CASSRDVREGIETQYF. In DNA form, the CDR3 reads TGTGCCAGCAGCCGAGACGTGCGGGAGGGCATAGAGACCCAGTACTTC. The chain carries TRBV7-8 and TRBJ2-5; TRBD2 agrees at 9 bases. Germline-derived CDR1 and CDR2 are SGHVS and FQNEAQ. The V segment lost 5 bases and the J segment 4 bases; nucleotides outside the gene matches: 11. The CDR3 is made up of 16 amino acids.

V usage is TRBV6-5 and J usage is TRBJ1-1; D not resolved. This CDR3 is 14 amino acids long. From germline, CDR1 is MNHEY and CDR2 SVGAGI. Trimming cost V 0 bases and J 9 bases, with 14 bases left between them. CDR3 region: CASSYSSGDSKAFF. Here the CDR3 DNA reads TGTGCCAGCAGTTACTCTTCGGGCGATTCCAAAGCTTTCTTT.

The chain links TRBV6-5 to TRBJ1-6, with D possibly matching TRBD1 (5 bases). The V gene lost 6 bases and the J gene lost 0 bases, with 9 bases spanning the gap. Germline loops: CDR1 MNHEY, CDR2 SVGAGI. The CDR3 runs 15 residues. CDR3 sequence: CASSRQSSYNSPLHF. The CDR3 DNA reads as TGTGCCAGCAGCCGACAGAGCTCCTATAATTCACCCCTCCACTTT.

This clone was seen a single time. This rearrangement joins TRBV5-4 to TRBJ1-1; D is undetermined. The CDR3 extends over 14 amino acids. The V gene's germline CDR1 is SGHNT and CDR2 YYREEE (reference sequence). Trimming cost V 0 bases and J 10 bases, with 16 bases left between them. DNA of the CDR3: TGTGCCAGCAGCTTGGCGCGAGACCAGATCGGAGCTTTCTTT. This sequence encodes CASSLARDQIGAFF.

The J gene is TRBJ1-5, the V gene TRBV7-9; D not resolved. CDR1 SEHNR and CDR2 FQNEAQ come from the germline V gene (reference sequence). CDR3 length: 13 amino acids. V lost 2 bases, J lost 7 bases, and 9 bases lay in between. The CDR3, as DNA: TGTGCCAGCAGCTTACGTTTCGACCAGCCCCAGCATTTT. Encoded protein: CASSLRFDQPQHF. Filled out from reference TRBV7-9 and TRBJ1-5, the complete variable domain reads DTGVSQNPRHKITKRGQNVTFRCDPISEHNRLYWYRQTLGQGPEFLTYFQNEAQLEKSRLLSDRFSAERPKGSFSTLEIQRTEQGDSAMYLCASSLRFDQPQHFGDGTRLSIL.

This clone was counted a single time. This chain connects TRBV25-1 to TRBJ1-5; D unresolved. Between the trimmed V and J ends, which lost 0 bases and 0 bases, there was a span of 12 bases. Looked up from germline, CDR1 is MGHDK and CDR2 is SYGVNS. This CDR3 spans 17 amino acids. This chain's CDR3 is CASSEYGRTYSNQPQHF. CDR3 bases: TGTGCCAGCAGTGAATATGGCAGAACATATAGCAATCAGCCCCAGCATTTT.

The gene calls are TRBV28 and TRBJ1-6; no reliable D call. The CDR3 is 12 amino acids. Between the trimmed V and J ends, which lost 8 bases and 9 bases, there was a span of 11 bases. Germline CDR1 and CDR2: MDHEN and SYDVKM. The CDR3 is CASYSLVSPLHF. CDR3 sequence (DNA): TGTGCCAGCTACAGCCTTGTTTCACCCCTCCACTTT.

The J gene is TRBJ1-1, the V gene TRBV25-1; D gene ambiguous. The CDR3 sequence is 13 residues long. From germline, CDR1 is MGHDK and CDR2 SYGVNS. Trimming left V 5 bases short and J 0 bases short, with 7 bases between. CDR3 in amino acids: CASSTVMNTEAFF. CDR3 nucleotide sequence: TGTGCCAGCAGTACTGTAATGAACACTGAAGCTTTCTTT.

The chain uses TRBV29-1 and TRBJ2-1; tentative D call: TRBD1 (5 bases). V shed 5 bases and J shed 5 bases, with 10 bases lying between them. There are 12 residues in the CDR3. The germline V gene encodes CDR1 SQVTM and CDR2 ANQGSEA. CDR3 nucleotides: TGCAGCGTTTCTCAGACAGACAATGAGCAGTTCTTC. This sequence encodes CSVSQTDNEQFF.

J is TRBJ1-2 and V is TRBV3-1 (or the pseudogene TRBV3-2); 8 nucleotides line up with TRBD1. The CDR3 covers 13 residues. Trimming removed 2 bases from V and 7 bases from J; junction bases left unmatched: 3. Germline CDR1 is LGHDT and CDR2 is YNNKEL (reference sequence). CDR3 sequence: CASSQTGGGGYTF. Written as DNA, the CDR3 is TGTGCCAGCAGCCAAACAGGGGGAGGTGGCTACACCTTC.

The CDR3 DNA is TGTGCCAGCAGCCACCTGACAGATTACGAGCAGTACTTC. Translation gives CASSHLTDYEQYF. The chain links TRBV14 to TRBJ2-7; a possible D gene is TRBD1 (5 bases). Between the trimmed V and J ends, which lost 3 bases and 4 bases, there was a span of 10 bases. CDR3 length: 13 amino acids. The germline gives CDR1 SGHDN, CDR2 FVKESK.

The chain is built from TRBV2 and TRBJ2-3; tentative D call: TRBD2 (6 bases). Deletions cut 1 base from V and 2 bases from J, with 7 bases between. The germline V gene has CDR1 SNHLY and CDR2 FYNNEI. The CDR3 contains 14 residues. Here the CDR3 DNA reads TGTGCCAGCAGTGAAGAGCGGGTCACAGATACGCAGTATTTT. Its protein is CASSEERVTDTQYF.

The DNA for the CDR3 is TGTGCCAGCAGTCCTGATATGAACACTGAAGCTTTCTTT. This codes for CASSPDMNTEAFF. The chain combines TRBV28 with TRBJ1-1; D is undetermined. CDR1 MDHEN and CDR2 SYDVKM come from the germline V gene. The CDR3 is made up of 13 amino acids. Trimming took 5 bases from V and 0 from J, leaving 7 bases between them.

This chain joins TRBV4-1 and TRBJ2-2, with a weak D call TRBD2 (5 bases). Germline V gene data show CDR1 as MGHRA and CDR2 as YSYEKL. Trimming took off 5 bases at V and 1 base at J, with 17 bases between the two ends. The CDR3 sequence is 17 residues long. CDR3 coding DNA: TGCGCCAGCAGCTCCACGGGGTGGGATGGGAACACCGGGGAGCTGTTTTTT. The encoded protein is CASSSTGWDGNTGELFF.

The rearrangement joins TRBV6-5 to TRBJ2-1; D ambiguous. V was trimmed by 4 bases and J by 6 bases, leaving 16 bases between them. The CDR3 contains 15 residues. Looked up from germline, CDR1 is MNHEY and CDR2 is SVGAGI. In DNA form, the CDR3 reads TGTGCCAGCAGTTCACACGTGGCGTGGGGCAATGAGCAGTTCTTC. Translation: CASSSHVAWGNEQFF.

CDR3 amino acids: CASSKRERDEQYF. The CDR3, as DNA: TGTGCCAGCAGTAAGCGGGAGAGGGACGAGCAGTACTTC. The genes are TRBV7-9 and TRBJ2-7, with 8 bases matching TRBD2. The germline V gene encodes CDR1 SEHNR and CDR2 FQNEAQ (reference sequence). The CDR3 runs to 13 residues. J lost 5 bases, V lost 6 bases, and 6 bases had no gene match.

The gene calls are TRBV2 and TRBJ2-5; D unresolved. The CDR3 totals 15 residues. Looked up from germline, CDR1 is SNHLY and CDR2 is FYNNEI. Deletions cut 0 bases from V and 4 bases from J, with 12 bases between. The CDR3 DNA reads TGTGCCAGCAGTGAAGCGCTGGGGTTACCAGAGACCCAGTACTTC. Its protein is CASSEALGLPETQYF.

The J gene is TRBJ2-3, the V gene TRBV7-6; tentative D call: TRBD2 (6 bases). Trimming pared 5 bases from V and 0 bases from J, leaving 18 bases between. The V gene's germline CDR1 is SGHVS and CDR2 FNYEAQ. The CDR3 is 17 amino acids. The CDR3 loop is CASSQPNSGPSTDTQYF. The CDR3 DNA sequence: TGTGCCAGCAGCCAACCTAATAGCGGCCCTAGCACAGATACGCAGTATTTT.

The chain combines TRBV19 with TRBJ1-4; D is unclear. The CDR3 has 13 residues. The V end was cut by 5 bases, the J end by 5 bases, with 9 bases between. Germline CDR1 reads LNHDA; CDR2 reads SQIVND (reference sequence). CDR3 sequence (DNA): TGTGCCAGTAGTGGACGGTTGAATGAAAAACTGTTTTTT. Translated, it gives CASSGRLNEKLFF.

The rearrangement uses TRBV5-1 and TRBJ2-2; no firm D call. Per germline, CDR1 SGHRS and CDR2 YFSETQ. V was trimmed by 9 bases and J by 2 bases, leaving 14 bases between them. The CDR3 has 14 amino acids. This chain's CDR3 is CATKVAVNTGELFF. For the CDR3, the DNA is TGCGCCACCAAGGTGGCCGTAAACACCGGGGAGCTGTTTTTT.

The rearrangement links TRBV5-4 to TRBJ2-1, with 11 bases aligning to TRBD1. With V trimmed by 4 bases and J by 7 bases, 7 bases remained unmatched. Germline V gives CDR1 SGHNT, CDR2 YYREEE (reference sequence). This CDR3 is 15 amino acids long. The CDR3 loop is CASSIPGTGGNEQFF. The CDR3 region has the DNA TGTGCCAGCAGCATCCCCGGGACAGGGGGGAATGAGCAGTTCTTC.

The chain employs TRBV11-3 and TRBJ2-1; maybe TRBD2 (6 bases). CDR1 is SGHNT, CDR2 YENEEA, per germline. Trimming cost V 3 bases and J 4 bases, with 13 bases left between them. This CDR3 contains 15 residues. The chain's CDR3 is CASSFTAGLYNEQFF. The CDR3, as DNA: TGTGCCAGCAGCTTTACAGCGGGCTTATACAATGAGCAGTTCTTC.

This chain links TRBV2 with TRBJ1-1; no firm D call. This CDR3 contains 11 residues. Looked up from germline, CDR1 is SNHLY and CDR2 is FYNNEI. Trimming shortened V by 8 bases and J by 5 bases, and 9 bases separated the two germline ends. In nucleotides, the CDR3 is TGTGCCAGCCCCGGTGGGACTGAAGCTTTCTTT. Its protein is CASPGGTEAFF.

The chain combines TRBV2 with TRBJ2-1; 7 bases are a match to TRBD1. Germline V gene lookup returns CDR1 SNHLY and CDR2 FYNNEI. CDR3 length: 13 amino acids. Trimming took 3 bases from V and 15 from J; bases not matched to a gene: 11. This CDR3 is CASSDMLRGLPFF. The DNA for the CDR3 is TGTGCCAGCAGTGATATGCTGAGGGGGCTGCCGTTCTTC.